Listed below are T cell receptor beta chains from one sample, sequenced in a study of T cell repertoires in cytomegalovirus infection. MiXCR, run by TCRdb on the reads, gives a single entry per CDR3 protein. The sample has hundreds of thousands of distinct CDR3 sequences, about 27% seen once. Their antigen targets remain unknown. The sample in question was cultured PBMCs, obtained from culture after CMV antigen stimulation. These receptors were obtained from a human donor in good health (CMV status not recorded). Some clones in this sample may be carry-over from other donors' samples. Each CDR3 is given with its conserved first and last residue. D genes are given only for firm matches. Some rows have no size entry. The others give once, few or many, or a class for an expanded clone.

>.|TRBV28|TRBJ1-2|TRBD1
CASSWTGGRYGYTF
TGTGCCAGCAGTTGGACAGGGGGTCGCTATGGCTACACCTTC
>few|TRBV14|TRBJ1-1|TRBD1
CASSPVQGAVGTEAFF
TGTGCCAGCAGCCCAGTACAGGGGGCGGTCGGCACTGAAGCTTTCTTT
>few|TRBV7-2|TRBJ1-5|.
CASSLRGGTPISNQPQHF
TGTGCCAGCAGCTTACGGGGGGGGACTCCCATTAGCAATCAGCCCCAGCATTTT
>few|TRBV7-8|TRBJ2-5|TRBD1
CASSSRRQGGAETQYF
TGTGCCAGCAGCTCGAGGAGACAGGGGGGGGCGGAGACCCAGTACTTC
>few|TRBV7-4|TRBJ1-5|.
CASSSTETYSNQPQHF
TGTGCCAGCAGCTCGACAGAGACCTATAGCAATCAGCCCCAGCATTTT
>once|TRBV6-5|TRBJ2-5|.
CASSMGQNQETQYF
TGTGCCAGCAGTATGGGGCAGAATCAAGAGACCCAGTACTTC
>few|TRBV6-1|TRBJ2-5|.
CASSEEETQYF
TGTGCCAGCAGTGAAGAAGAGACCCAGTACTTC
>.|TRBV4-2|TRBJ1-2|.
CASSQYLQLNYGYTF
TGTGCCAGCAGCCAATACTTACAGCTTAACTATGGCTACACCTTC
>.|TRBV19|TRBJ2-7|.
CASSDGGSWYEQYF
TGTGCCAGTAGTGATGGGGGGTCCTGGTACGAGCAGTACTTC
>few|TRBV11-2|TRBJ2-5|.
CASSFLGLGGETQYF
TGTGCCAGCAGCTTCCTGGGTCTGGGGGGAGAGACCCAGTACTTC
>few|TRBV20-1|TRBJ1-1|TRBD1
CSARAGTGTNTEAFF
TGCAGTGCTAGAGCTGGGACAGGGACGAACACTGAAGCTTTCTTT
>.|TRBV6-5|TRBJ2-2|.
CASSYTGTRYTGELFF
TGTGCCAGCAGTTACACCGGGACACGGTACACCGGGGAGCTGTTTTTT
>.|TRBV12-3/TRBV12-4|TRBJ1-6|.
CASSLETGLNSPLHF
TGTGCCAGCAGTTTGGAAACAGGCCTTAATTCACCCCTCCACTTT
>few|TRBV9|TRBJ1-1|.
CASSPPQGRAEAFF
TGTGCCAGCAGTCCCCCACAGGGTCGGGCTGAAGCTTTCTTT
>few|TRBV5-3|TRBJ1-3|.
CASSRVPPEGNTIYF
TGTGCCAGCAGCCGAGTACCACCCGAGGGAAACACCATATATTTT
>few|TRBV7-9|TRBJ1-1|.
CASRGHSGHFEAFF
TGTGCCAGCAGGGGACATTCGGGACATTTTGAAGCTTTCTTT
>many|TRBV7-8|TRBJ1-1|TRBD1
CASSLGQGVGEAFF
TGTGCCAGCAGCTTGGGACAGGGGGTTGGTGAAGCTTTCTTT
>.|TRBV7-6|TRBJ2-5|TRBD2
CASSLSTALAGGRSRVQETQYF
TGTGCCAGCAGCTTATCAACGGCGCTAGCGGGAGGGAGATCTAGGGTCCAAGAGACCCAGTACTTC
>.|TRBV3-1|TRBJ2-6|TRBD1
CASSLISGQGSGANVLTF
TGTGCCAGCAGCCTCATTTCCGGACAGGGGTCTGGGGCCAACGTCCTGACTTTC
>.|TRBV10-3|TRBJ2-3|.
CAISDLDTQYF
TGTGCCATCAGTGACTTGGATACGCAGTATTTT
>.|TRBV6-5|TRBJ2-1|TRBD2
CASSYSGASGRGGTYNEQFF
TGTGCCAGCAGTTACTCAGGGGCTAGCGGGAGGGGGGGGACCTACAATGAGCAGTTCTTC
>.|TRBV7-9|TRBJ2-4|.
CASSQRDLEKANIQYF
TGTGCCAGCAGCCAGAGGGACTTAGAAAAGGCCAACATTCAGTACTTC
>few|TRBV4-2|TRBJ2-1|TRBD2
CASSQVLAANEQFF
TGTGCCAGCAGCCAAGTGCTAGCGGCTAATGAGCAGTTCTTC
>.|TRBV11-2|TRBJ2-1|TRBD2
CASSLAVRGDYNEQFF
TGTGCCAGCAGCTTGGCGGTGCGGGGGGACTACAATGAGCAGTTCTTC
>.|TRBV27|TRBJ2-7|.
CASSLSGPSSYEQYF
TGTGCCAGCAGTTTATCGGGACCGAGCTCCTACGAGCAGTACTTC
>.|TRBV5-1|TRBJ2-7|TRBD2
CASSGGGPSSYEQYF
TGCGCCAGCAGCGGCGGGGGGCCTAGCTCCTACGAGCAGTACTTC
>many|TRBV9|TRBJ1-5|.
CASSVGEGTGQPQHF
TGTGCCAGCAGCGTAGGCGAGGGAACGGGTCAGCCCCAGCATTTT
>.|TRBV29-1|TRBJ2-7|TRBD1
CSVMPGGAYEQYF
TGCAGCGTCATGCCAGGGGGCGCCTACGAGCAGTACTTC
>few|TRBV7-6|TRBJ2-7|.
CASSHPPNEQYF
TGTGCCAGCAGCCATCCCCCCAACGAGCAGTACTTC
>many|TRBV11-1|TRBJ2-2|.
CASSSRRDGYTGELFF
TGTGCCAGCAGCTCACGACGGGACGGCTACACCGGGGAGCTGTTTTTT
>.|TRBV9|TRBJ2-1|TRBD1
CASSPMTGGNFF
TGTGCCAGCAGCCCGATGACAGGGGGCAATTTCTTC
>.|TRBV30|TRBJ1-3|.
CAWSVLRSSGNTIYF
TGTGCCTGGAGTGTACTAAGGAGCTCTGGAAACACCATATATTTT
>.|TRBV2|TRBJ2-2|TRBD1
CAGSEDRANTGELFF
TGTGCCGGCAGTGAAGACAGGGCGAACACCGGGGAGCTGTTTTTT
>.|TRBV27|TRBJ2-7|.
CASRLLGPLSFEQYF
TGTGCCAGCAGACTTTTGGGCCCTCTCTCTTTCGAGCAGTACTTC
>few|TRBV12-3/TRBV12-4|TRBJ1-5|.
CASSGRGQPQHF
TGTGCCAGCAGTGGAAGGGGTCAGCCCCAGCATTTT
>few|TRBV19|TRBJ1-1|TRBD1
CASSPRHRGVNTEAFF
TGTGCCAGTAGTCCTAGGCACAGGGGAGTGAACACTGAAGCTTTCTTT